The T cell receptor beta chain under discussion was sequenced for a study of shared clonotypes between healthy human individuals. Assay: immunoSEQ multiplex PCR; the TCRdb copy retains only in-frame clones and omits some. There are millions of clones in the sample; roughly 96% occur only once, and 0.13% lies in the top ten. Remarks on this clone: The sample carries other DNA sequences with the same CDR3.

The V and J ends lost 6 bases and 6 bases, in that order; junction bases with no gene match: 5. The germline V gene encodes CDR1 MNHEY and CDR2 SVGAGI. This CDR3 region has 14 residues. The sequence was obtained from a man between 18 and 29 years old in good health. The chain combines TRBV6-5 with TRBJ1-6; TRBD1 matches 7 bases. The specimen sequenced was naive CD4+ T cells sorted from blood. Subset meaning: CD45RA+ positively selected. The CDR3 nucleotides are TGTGCCAGCAGGACCGGGACAGCTAATTCACCCCTCCACTTT. Protein: CASRTGTANSPLHF.